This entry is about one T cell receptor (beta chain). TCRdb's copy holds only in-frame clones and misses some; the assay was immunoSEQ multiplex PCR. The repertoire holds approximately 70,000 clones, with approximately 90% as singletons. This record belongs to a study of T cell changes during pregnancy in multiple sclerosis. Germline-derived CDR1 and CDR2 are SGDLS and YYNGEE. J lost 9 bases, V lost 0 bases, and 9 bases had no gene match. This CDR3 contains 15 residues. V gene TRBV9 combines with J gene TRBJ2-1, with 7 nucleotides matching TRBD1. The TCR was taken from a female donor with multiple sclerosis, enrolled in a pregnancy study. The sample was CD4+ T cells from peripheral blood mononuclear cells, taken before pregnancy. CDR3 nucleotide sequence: TGTGCCAGCAGCGTAGTAGGGGGCGCGCCGGGTGAGCAGTTCTTC. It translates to CASSVVGGAPGEQFF.